The present entry profiles one T cell receptor (beta chain) with its context. Primers: 60 Vbeta forward and 13 Jbeta reverse. Clones were read by immunoSEQ multiplex PCR, and TCRdb kept only the in-frame ones, dropping some. The sample holds some 110,000 clones; approximately 70% are singletons and the top ten take roughly 10%. This entry comes from a study of cytomegalovirus exposure and HLA in healthy donors. This CDR3 comprises 13 residues. The germline V and J ends were trimmed by 0 bases and 2 bases, with 2 bases remaining between them. Looked up from germline, CDR1 is SGHAT and CDR2 is FQNNGV. The sequence derives from a man younger than 40 in good health and CMV-seropositive. The rearrangement uses TRBV11-2 and TRBJ1-3, with unresolved D. Sequencing was done on a sample of PBMCs. For the CDR3, the DNA is TGTGCCAGCAGCTTAGACGCTGGAAACACCATATATTTT. Protein sequence: CASSLDAGNTIYF. Supplemented by reference TRBV11-2 and TRBJ1-3, the full variable domain reads EAGVAQSPRYKIIEKRQSVAFWCNPISGHATLYWYQQILGQGPKLLIQFQNNGVVDDSQLPKDRFSAERLKGVDSTLKIQPAKLEDSAVYLCASSLDAGNTIYFGEGSWLTVV.